The clone carrying this T cell receptor beta chain was seen a single time. What it recognizes is unknown. The data stem from a study of T cell responses to AZD1222 COVID-19 vaccine. Study-wide results and limits: Along spike, vaccine-associated CD4 TCRs were found throughout, with dominance at 160-218 and 743-854. Seropositive AZD1222 recipients at baseline numbered only five or six. Donors were largely white British and mainly female; clonal diversity was possibly underestimated.

CDR1 and CDR2 (germline): SNHLY, FYNNEI. The V and J ends lost 2 bases and 5 bases, in that order; junction bases with no gene match: 5. The CDR3 is 15 amino acids. Some clones are missing from TCRdb's copy, which holds only in-frame ones; the method was immunoSEQ multiplex PCR. This sample carries approximately 180,000 clones, more than 90% of them seen once, and the ten largest clones take 3.6%. Sequenced material: peripheral blood, taken 28 days after the second dose of the MenACWY control vaccine. The chain carries TRBV2 and TRBJ2-7, with TRBD2 matching 11 bases. The source of this sequence is an adult who received the MenACWY meningococcal vaccine as a control. The CDR3 here is CASSEQTSGINEQYF. CDR3 nucleotide sequence: TGTGCCAGCAGTGAACAGACTAGCGGGATCAACGAGCAGTACTTC. The full variable domain, in which reference TRBV2 and TRBJ2-7 provide the parts outside the CDR3, is EPEVTQTPSHQVTQMGQEVILRCVPISNHLYFYWYRQILGQKVEFLVSFYNNEISEKSEIFDDQFSVERPDGSNFTLKIRSTKLEDSAMYFCASSEQTSGINEQYFGPGTRLTVT.